Shown below are 27 T cell receptor beta chains from a single sample sequenced in a study of blood T cell repertoires in COVID-19. Method: immunoSEQ multiplex PCR; TCRdb's copy keeps in-frame clones and lacks some. The table shows roughly 440,000 clones, with 88% occurring only once. The sequenced sample consisted of peripheral blood. All receptors come from a woman between 50 and 59 years old with COVID-19, enrolled during active disease.

The chain is built from TRBV4-1 and TRBJ1-2; 10 bases fit TRBD1. The CDR3 has 15 amino acids. Germline V gives CDR1 MGHRA, CDR2 YSYEKL. Trimming removed 0 bases from V and 7 bases from J; junction bases left unmatched: 5. CDR3 DNA sequence: TGCGCCAGCAGCCAAGAGTGGGGACAGGGGAGTGGCTACACCTTC. Translating gives CASSQEWGQGSGYTF.

The chain is built from TRBV10-3 and TRBJ1-2; D unclear. The CDR3 runs 13 residues. In germline, CDR1 is ENHRY, CDR2 SYGVKD. Deletions cut 0 bases from V and 3 bases from J, with 5 bases between. CDR3 amino acids: CAISESLYYGYTF. In nucleotides, the CDR3 is TGTGCCATCAGTGAGTCACTATACTATGGCTACACCTTC.

The J gene is TRBJ1-5, the V gene TRBV7-9; 10 nucleotides align to TRBD1. CDR1 is SEHNR, CDR2 FQNEAQ, per germline (reference sequence). The CDR3 extends over 17 amino acids. Trimming cost V 4 bases and J 6 bases; bases outside gene matches: 12. CDR3: CASSYALGQGEGQPQHF. The CDR3 DNA is TGTGCCAGCAGCTATGCCCTAGGACAGGGGGAAGGTCAGCCCCAGCATTTT. The whole variable domain, remainder taken from reference TRBV7-9 and TRBJ1-5, is DTGVSQNPRHKITKRGQNVTFRCDPISEHNRLYWYRQTLGQGPEFLTYFQNEAQLEKSRLLSDRFSAERPKGSFSTLEIQRTEQGDSAMYLCASSYALGQGEGQPQHFGDGTRLSIL.

The chain is built from TRBV20-1 and TRBJ2-5; 9 bases match TRBD2. V shed 3 bases and J 2 bases; nucleotides not matched to a gene: 7. Germline assignment: CDR1 DFQATT and CDR2 SNEGSKA (reference sequence). CDR3 length: 15 residues. The CDR3 nucleotides read TGCAGTGCTAGTAGGCCTAGCGGGGATCAAGAGACCCAGTACTTC. This sequence encodes CSASRPSGDQETQYF.

This clone was observed once. The chain links TRBV24-1 to TRBJ2-1, with 9 bases identical to TRBD2. Germline-derived CDR1 and CDR2 are KGHDR and SFDVKD. The CDR3 has 13 amino acids. Germline trimming cut 9 bases from V and 4 bases from J; bases unmatched to any gene: 3. CDR3: CATSSGNYNEQFF. The DNA of the CDR3 is TGTGCCACCTCTAGCGGGAATTACAATGAGCAGTTCTTC.

The chain employs TRBV6-6 and TRBJ2-4, with D possibly TRBD1 on 6 matching bases. The CDR3 has 16 amino acids. Trimming removed 2 bases from V and 1 base from J, with 12 bases in between. Germline V gene sequence: CDR1 MNHNY, CDR2 SVGAGI (reference sequence). CDR3 in DNA: TGTGCCAGCAGTTACGCAGGGGAAGCGGCCAAAAACATTCAGTACTTC. It is translated as CASSYAGEAAKNIQYF.

This clone was observed a few times. The chain has TRBV28 and TRBJ2-7; D ambiguous. Germline V CDR1 and CDR2: MDHEN, SYDVKM. The length of the CDR3 is 13 residues. The V end lost 8 bases, the J end lost 7 bases, and 18 bases lay between the germline ends. In DNA form, the CDR3 reads TGTGCCAGCGGATCAAGACTGCCAAGGGAGCAGTACTTC. This gives the protein CASGSRLPREQYF.

This chain links TRBV6-5 with TRBJ1-2, with TRBD1 matching 7 bases. The CDR3 loop spans 15 amino acids. V gave up 6 bases and J gave up 8 bases; unmatched junction bases: 15. Germline CDR1 and CDR2: MNHEY and SVGAGI. The CDR3 sequence is CASRESGTVLFGYTF. As DNA, the CDR3 is TGTGCCAGCAGGGAGTCCGGGACAGTGCTCTTCGGCTACACCTTC.

This chain links TRBV19 with TRBJ1-6; 7 nucleotides agree with TRBD1. The ends lost 5 bases at V and 2 bases at J; junction bases unmatched: 6. Germline V CDR1 and CDR2: LNHDA, SQIVND (reference sequence). This CDR3 has 16 amino acids. CDR3 nucleotide sequence: TGTGCCAGTAGTCCCGGACAGGCCCCCTATAATTCACCCCTCCACTTT. This codes for CASSPGQAPYNSPLHF.

This clone was detected a few times. The chain joins TRBV4-2 to TRBJ1-5; D is uncertain. In germline, CDR1 is LGHNA, CDR2 YNFKEQ. The CDR3 consists of 14 residues. V gave up 0 bases and J gave up 6 bases, with 9 bases separating them. CDR3 nucleotides: TGTGCCAGCAGCCAAGACCCGGTCGGTCAGCCCCAGCATTTT. It specifies CASSQDPVGQPQHF.

As concerns this clone: This sample includes further DNA sequences coding for the same CDR3. CDR3 in DNA: TGTGCCAGCAGCGTAGCCGGGACAGGGAACTATGGCTACACCTTC. Residues: CASSVAGTGNYGYTF. The chain is built from TRBV9 and TRBJ1-2, with 9 nucleotides matching TRBD1. The CDR3 runs to 15 residues. V was pared by 0 bases and J by 2 bases, with 2 bases of the junction left unmatched. Germline assignment: CDR1 SGDLS and CDR2 YYNGEE.

The J gene is TRBJ1-1, the V gene TRBV5-6, with a possible D match to TRBD1 (5 bases). Germline V lookup: CDR1 SGHDT, CDR2 YYEEEE. The CDR3 runs to 13 residues. V was clipped by 4 bases and J by 1 base, with 8 bases between them. CDR3 loop: CASSPTGNTEAFF. For the CDR3, the DNA is TGTGCCAGCAGCCCCACAGGGAACACTGAAGCTTTCTTT. Filled out from reference TRBV5-6 and TRBJ1-1, the complete variable domain reads DAGVTQSPTHLIKTRGQQVTLRCSPKSGHDTVSWYQQALGQGPQFIFQYYEEEERQRGNFPDRFSGHQFPNYSSELNVNALLLGDSALYLCASSPTGNTEAFFGQGTRLTVV.

The gene calls are TRBV6-1 and TRBJ2-1, with a weak D call TRBD2 (7 bases). The V end was cut by 2 bases, the J end by 10 bases, with 27 bases between. The CDR3 length is 18 residues. The germline CDR1 and CDR2 sequences are MNHNS and SASEGT. The CDR3 here is CASSEYSEGGGALIEQFF. In DNA form, the CDR3 reads TGTGCCAGCAGTGAATATTCAGAGGGAGGGGGGGCCCTAATAGAGCAGTTCTTC.

The chain joins TRBV28 to TRBJ1-5; D remains ambiguous. Germline V gene lookup returns CDR1 MDHEN and CDR2 SYDVKM. Deletions cut 5 bases from V and 9 bases from J, with 11 bases between. The CDR3 loop spans 12 amino acids. The DNA for the CDR3 is TGTGCCAGCAGTACCAGGCCGTTGCCCCAGCATTTT. Its protein is CASSTRPLPQHF.

The V call is TRBV19, the J call TRBJ2-3; 8 bases agree with TRBD1. The germline V gene encodes CDR1 LNHDA and CDR2 SQIVND (reference sequence). The trim removed 5 bases at V and 3 bases at J, leaving 4 bases unmatched. This CDR3 is 14 amino acids long. The CDR3, as DNA: TGTGCCAGTAGTGTCAGGGGGCAGACAGATACGCAGTATTTT. It is translated as CASSVRGQTDTQYF.

The rearrangement links TRBV7-9 to TRBJ1-5, with no clear D. V dropped 1 base and J dropped 6 bases, with 10 bases sitting between them. The CDR3 has 14 residues. Germline CDR1 is SEHNR and CDR2 is FQNEAQ (reference sequence). DNA of the CDR3: TGTGCCAGCAGCTTAGGAGGGTTGGTTCAGCCCCAGCATTTT. This encodes CASSLGGLVQPQHF.

This chain joins TRBV2 and TRBJ2-7; D perhaps matches TRBD2 (6 bases). The CDR3 loop spans 12 amino acids. Trimming pared 7 bases from V and 2 bases from J, leaving 9 bases between. Germline loops: CDR1 SNHLY, CDR2 FYNNEI. CDR3 protein: CASMAGTYEQYF. DNA for the CDR3: TGTGCCAGCATGGCGGGGACCTACGAGCAGTACTTC.

This clone was picked up a small number of times. The V call is TRBV6-1, the J call TRBJ1-6, with TRBD1 identical over 7 bases. The CDR3 is made up of 15 amino acids. Germline lookup yields CDR1 MNHNS and CDR2 SASEGT. Trimming took 3 bases from V and 9 from J; bases not matched to a gene: 8. The CDR3 DNA reads as TGTGCCAGCAGTGATCCCAGGGGGGCAGGTTCACCCCTCCACTTT. Amino acids: CASSDPRGAGSPLHF.

This clone was seen only a few times. V usage is TRBV12-3 or TRBV12-4 and J usage is TRBJ1-1; D call uncertain. This CDR3 contains 13 residues. V shed 6 bases and J shed 2 bases, with 10 bases lying between them. The chain's CDR3 is CASSQSVNTEAFF. CDR3 DNA sequence: TGTGCCAGCAGCCAATCAGTTAACACTGAAGCTTTCTTT.

This clone showed up just a few times. This chain links TRBV6-5 with TRBJ1-6, with no clear D. The CDR3 consists of 14 residues. Trimming stripped 6 bases from V and 7 bases from J, with 13 bases between. Germline CDR1 MNHEY, CDR2 SVGAGI. CDR3 in DNA: TGTGCCAGCAGCCCATTGACGGAGAATTCACCCCTCCACTTT. Amino acids: CASSPLTENSPLHF.

The J gene is TRBJ1-1, the V gene TRBV10-1; the D is unclear. The V and J ends lost 4 bases and 5 bases respectively, with 14 bases between them. CDR3 size: 14 residues. In germline, CDR1 is WNHNN, CDR2 SYGVQD (reference sequence). CDR3 DNA sequence: TGCGCCAGCAGTGTGGAAAGGGAGGTGACTGAAGCTTTCTTT. This encodes CASSVEREVTEAFF.

The chain employs TRBV7-6 and TRBJ2-1; D may be TRBD1 (5 bases). CDR1 SGHVS and CDR2 FNYEAQ come from the germline V gene. Trimming shortened V by 2 bases and J by 5 bases, and 16 bases separated the two germline ends. The CDR3 has 16 amino acids. The chain's CDR3 is CASSLRVGAPDNEQFF. The CDR3 bases are TGTGCCAGCAGCTTACGTGTAGGGGCCCCCGACAATGAGCAGTTCTTC.

This clone was seen once. The gene calls are TRBV5-1 and TRBJ1-6, with a tentative D call TRBD1 (5 bases). The CDR3 is made up of 15 amino acids. V was pared by 8 bases and J by 8 bases, with 20 bases between. The germline V gene encodes CDR1 SGHRS and CDR2 YFSETQ. Here the CDR3 DNA reads TGCGCCAGTCTATCGGGGGGGTTTATGGATTCACCCCTCCACTTT. It specifies CASLSGGFMDSPLHF.

This rearrangement joins TRBV2 to TRBJ1-1; no reliable D call. The CDR3 runs to 14 residues. Germline values: CDR1 SNHLY, CDR2 FYNNEI. With 6 bases removed from V and 1 base from J, the gap between germline ends came to 12 bases. The DNA of the CDR3 is TGTGCCAGCAGGTCTGGGGAGGGGAACACTGAAGCTTTCTTT. Amino acids: CASRSGEGNTEAFF.

The V and J genes are TRBV27 and TRBJ1-5; TRBD1 aligns across 7 bases. The CDR3 sequence is 16 residues long. The germline V gene has CDR1 MNHEY and CDR2 SMNVEV (reference sequence). V shed 5 bases and J 1 base; nucleotides not matched to a gene: 8. CDR3 sequence: CASSIHRGASNQPQHF. The CDR3 region has the DNA TGTGCCAGCAGTATACACAGGGGCGCGAGCAATCAGCCCCAGCATTTT.

The rearrangement uses TRBV12-5 and TRBJ2-2; D remains ambiguous. Trimming removed 1 base from V and 6 bases from J, with 9 bases in between. In germline, CDR1 is LGHNT, CDR2 FRNRAP. CDR3 length: 14 residues. CDR3 in amino acids: CASGLERWAGELFF. Written as DNA, the CDR3 is TGTGCTAGTGGTTTGGAGAGGTGGGCCGGGGAGCTGTTTTTT.

The chain links TRBV19 to TRBJ2-1, with D possibly matching TRBD2 (6 bases). Germline V lookup: CDR1 LNHDA, CDR2 SQIVND (reference sequence). This CDR3 comprises 17 residues. Trimming took 7 bases from V and 4 from J, leaving 23 bases between them. CDR3 in amino acids: CASTSWVSGGKYNEQFF. The CDR3 region has the DNA TGTGCCAGTACCTCATGGGTGAGTGGGGGGAAGTACAATGAGCAGTTCTTC.